The 26 T cell receptor beta chains in this list originate from one sample, sequenced in a study of blood T cell repertoires in COVID-19. TCRdb's table, derived via immunoSEQ multiplex PCR, lists solely in-frame clones and lacks some. This table holds about 220,000 clones, 80% to 90% found once. The sample comprised PBMCs or T cells enriched from blood (not recorded which). Source of these receptors: a young woman in a cohort exposed to, infected with or recovered from COVID-19 (not recorded which).

The rearrangement uses TRBV24-1 and TRBJ2-1; no definite D call. The CDR3 runs to 14 residues. Germline CDR1 KGHDR, CDR2 SFDVKD. V was pared by 3 bases and J by 4 bases, with 9 bases between. CDR3 in amino acids: CATSDEQLYNEQFF. Here the CDR3 DNA reads TGTGCCACCAGTGATGAACAGCTATACAATGAGCAGTTCTTC.

The V and J genes are TRBV4-1 and TRBJ2-1, with D hard to call. Between the trimmed V and J ends, which lost 3 bases and 10 bases, there was a span of 7 bases. Germline loops: CDR1 MGHRA, CDR2 YSYEKL. This CDR3 comprises 11 residues. This CDR3 reads CASSQEAEQFF. CDR3 coding DNA: TGCGCCAGCAGCCAGGAAGCGGAGCAGTTCTTC.

The gene calls are TRBV2 and TRBJ1-1, with a tentative D call TRBD1 (6 bases). The CDR3 runs to 14 residues. The germline V gene has CDR1 SNHLY and CDR2 FYNNEI. Between the trimmed V and J ends, which lost 3 bases and 4 bases, there was a span of 12 bases. CDR3 in DNA: TGTGCCAGCAGTGATATTACAGGGTCCACTGAAGCTTTCTTT. Its protein product is CASSDITGSTEAFF.

The genes are TRBV7-6 and TRBJ1-1, with D perhaps TRBD1 (5 bases). The CDR3 runs to 14 residues. Trimming pared 5 bases from V and 1 base from J, leaving 11 bases between. Germline V gives CDR1 SGHVS, CDR2 FNYEAQ. CDR3 residues: CASSLTVKNTEAFF. DNA for the CDR3: TGTGCCAGCAGCCTGACAGTTAAGAACACTGAAGCTTTCTTT.

This chain uses TRBV28 with TRBJ1-1; 7 nucleotides line up with TRBD1. The V segment lost 10 bases and the J segment 5 bases; nucleotides outside the gene matches: 7. Germline CDR1 reads MDHEN; CDR2 reads SYDVKM. The length of the CDR3 is 12 residues. The CDR3 loop is CATSTGRTEAFF. As DNA, the CDR3 is TGTGCCACCTCGACAGGGAGGACTGAAGCTTTCTTT.

The V gene is TRBV28, the J gene TRBJ1-5, with D possibly TRBD1 on 6 matching bases. This CDR3 has 15 amino acids. Germline CDR1 MDHEN, CDR2 SYDVKM. Between the trimmed V and J ends, which lost 5 bases and 1 base, there was a span of 12 bases. This CDR3 reads CASSNPTGSNQPQHF. The CDR3 nucleotides are TGTGCCAGCAGTAACCCTACAGGGAGCAATCAGCCCCAGCATTTT.

The rearrangement uses TRBV4-1 and TRBJ1-2; the D gene is possibly TRBD1 (6 bases). V was shortened by 3 bases and J by 5 bases, with 13 bases between the two germline ends. The CDR3 has 14 residues. Per germline, CDR1 MGHRA and CDR2 YSYEKL. CDR3 loop: CASSHADRTYGYTF. DNA of the CDR3: TGCGCCAGCAGCCACGCAGACAGGACTTATGGCTACACCTTC.

The V gene is TRBV5-8, the J gene TRBJ2-7; TRBD1 is a possible D gene (6 bases). The CDR3 length is 12 residues. Germline V CDR1 and CDR2: SGHTS, YDEGEE. Trimming removed 3 bases at V and 4 bases at J, with 8 bases between. The CDR3 is CASSSTGYEQYF. CDR3 in DNA: TGTGCCAGCAGCTCTACAGGGTACGAGCAGTACTTC.

The chain links TRBV6-5 to TRBJ1-6; D is ambiguous. This CDR3 spans 15 amino acids. Between the trimmed V and J ends, which lost 8 bases and 6 bases, there was a span of 17 bases. From germline, CDR1 is MNHEY and CDR2 SVGAGI. The CDR3 spells CASYGYLTFNSPLHF. CDR3 coding DNA: TGTGCCAGCTACGGGTATCTAACTTTTAATTCACCCCTCCACTTT.

The V call is TRBV29-1, the J call TRBJ2-7; 8 bases align to TRBD1. V lost 6 bases to trimming and J lost 6 bases; unmatched junction nucleotides: 4. Germline assignment: CDR1 SQVTM and CDR2 ANQGSEA. The CDR3 extends over 11 amino acids. The DNA of the CDR3 is TGCAGCGTGAGGACAGGGATCGAGCAGTACTTC. Its protein is CSVRTGIEQYF.

This clone was counted only a few times. The chain uses TRBV6-5 and TRBJ1-6; tentatively, D is TRBD1 (5 bases). The germline V gene encodes CDR1 MNHEY and CDR2 SVGAGI. V lost 0 bases to trimming and J lost 7 bases, with 13 bases between them. This CDR3 contains 16 residues. CDR3 loop: CASSYSLGEGNSPLHF. For the CDR3, the DNA is TGTGCCAGCAGTTACTCGTTGGGGGAGGGAAATTCACCCCTCCACTTT.

The V gene is TRBV6-1, the J gene TRBJ1-5; 10 positions match TRBD1. The germline CDR1 and CDR2 sequences are MNHNS and SASEGT. The J segment lost 7 bases and the V segment lost 0 bases, leaving 6 bases of the junction unmatched. The CDR3 loop spans 16 amino acids. The CDR3 coding sequence is TGTGCCAGCAGTGAAGCGGCCGGGACAGGGGTCCAGCCCCAGCATTTT. It encodes CASSEAAGTGVQPQHF.

The chain uses TRBV20-1 and TRBJ1-2, with 7 bases fitting TRBD1. CDR1 is DFQATT and CDR2 is SNEGSKA in the germline V gene (reference sequence). V lost 5 bases and J lost 7; bases outside the gene matches: 4. This CDR3 has 11 amino acids. CDR3 coding DNA: TGCAGTGCTCCAGACAGGGCTGGCTACACCTTC. This sequence encodes CSAPDRAGYTF.

V is TRBV7-2 and J is TRBJ1-5; D unclear. Trimming left V 7 bases short and J 6 bases short, with 16 bases between. Germline CDR1 reads SGHTA; CDR2 reads FQGNSA. The CDR3 extends over 14 amino acids. The CDR3 here is CASTPRQAGQPQHF. CDR3 coding DNA: TGTGCCAGCACCCCTCGGCAGGCAGGTCAGCCCCAGCATTTT.

The chain joins TRBV19 to TRBJ1-2; D possibly corresponds to TRBD1 (5 bases). The CDR3 covers 13 residues. Between the trimmed V and J ends, which lost 5 bases and 4 bases, there was a span of 11 bases. CDR1 and CDR2 from the germline V gene are LNHDA and SQIVND (reference sequence). DNA for the CDR3: TGTGCCAGTAGTCTCGACAGTTCCTATGGCTACACCTTC. Its translation is CASSLDSSYGYTF.

This sequence joins TRBV9 and TRBJ1-6; 7 bases are shared with TRBD1. With 5 bases clipped from V and 5 bases from J, the junction kept 7 bases outside the gene matches. The CDR3 is made up of 15 amino acids. Germline assignment: CDR1 SGDLS and CDR2 YYNGEE. For the CDR3, the DNA is TGTGCCAGCAGTGGAGGGACAGATAATAATTCACCCCTCCACTTT. It translates to CASSGGTDNNSPLHF.

The V call is TRBV6-5, the J call TRBJ2-1; 11 bases align to TRBD2. Germline V gene data show CDR1 as MNHEY and CDR2 as SVGAGI. With V trimmed by 6 bases and J by 4 bases, 5 bases remained unmatched. The CDR3 extends over 15 amino acids. As DNA, the CDR3 is TGTGCCAGCAGCCCGGGACTAGCGGAGTACAATGAGCAGTTCTTC. It encodes CASSPGLAEYNEQFF.

This clone was seen only once. The chain combines TRBV19 with TRBJ1-3; possibly TRBD1 for D (6 bases). V was clipped by 4 bases and J by 0 bases, with 10 bases between them. The germline gives CDR1 LNHDA, CDR2 SQIVND (reference sequence). There are 15 residues in the CDR3. The CDR3 DNA reads TGTGCCAGTAGTACGTGGACAGCCTCTGGAAACACCATATATTTT. This encodes CASSTWTASGNTIYF.

The chain employs TRBV3-1 (or the pseudogene TRBV3-2) and TRBJ2-1; TRBD2 matches at 7 bases. Germline V gene sequence: CDR1 LGHDT, CDR2 YNNKEL (reference sequence). After removal of 1 base from V and 14 bases from J, the junction contained 5 bases not matched to a gene. The CDR3 is 12 residues long. CDR3 coding DNA: TGTGCCAGCAGCCAAGTAGAGGGAGGGAAGTTCTTC. This sequence encodes CASSQVEGGKFF.

The count of this clone is one. The chain couples TRBV14 to TRBJ1-5; 8 bases line up with TRBD1. V was clipped by 0 bases and J by 4 bases; unmatched bases: 2. The CDR3 consists of 15 residues. Germline assignment: CDR1 SGHDN and CDR2 FVKESK. The CDR3, as DNA: TGTGCCAGCAGCCAAGAGGACAGGGCGAATCAGCCCCAGCATTTT. This sequence encodes CASSQEDRANQPQHF. Complete variable domain (other parts from reference TRBV14 and TRBJ1-5): EAGVTQFPSHSVIEKGQTVTLRCDPISGHDNLYWYRRVMGKEIKFLLHFVKESKQDESGMPNNRFLAERTGGTYSTLKVQPAELEDSGVYFCASSQEDRANQPQHFGDGTRLSIL.

The V gene is TRBV19, the J gene TRBJ1-6; 8 bases agree with TRBD1. CDR3 length: 14 residues. Germline V gene lookup returns CDR1 LNHDA and CDR2 SQIVND (reference sequence). V lost 6 bases, J lost 7 bases, and 5 bases stayed unmatched. The CDR3 reads CASRVDRENSPLHF. For the CDR3, the DNA is TGTGCCAGTAGAGTGGACAGGGAGAATTCACCCCTCCACTTT.

The J gene is TRBJ2-7, the V gene TRBV6-5; the D is unclear. The ends were cut back, 7 bases at V and 8 bases at J, with 15 bases in the middle. There are 12 residues in the CDR3. Germline lookup yields CDR1 MNHEY and CDR2 SVGAGI. In DNA, the CDR3 is TGTGCCAGCATCAGAAGTAGGAGCAAGCAGTACTTC. Its translation: CASIRSRSKQYF.

This clone was seen only a few times. V gene TRBV24-1 combines with J gene TRBJ2-5; D possibly corresponds to TRBD1 (5 bases). Germline V gene sequence: CDR1 KGHDR, CDR2 SFDVKD. The germline V and J ends were trimmed by 0 bases and 2 bases, with 9 bases remaining between them. This CDR3 region has 15 residues. CDR3 coding DNA: TGTGCCACCAGTGATTTGAGCAGGGATCAAGAGACCCAGTACTTC. Its translation is CATSDLSRDQETQYF.

This clone was detected only once. This chain joins TRBV2 and TRBJ1-5; D unresolved. Looked up from germline, CDR1 is SNHLY and CDR2 is FYNNEI. V gave up 4 bases and J gave up 11 bases, with 15 bases separating them. The CDR3 extends over 13 amino acids. CDR3 coding DNA: TGTGCCAGCAGTGTCGCCTCCTTTGCGGCCCAGCATTTT. The encoded protein is CASSVASFAAQHF.

This rearrangement joins TRBV10-3 to TRBJ1-5; 8 bases fit TRBD1. The CDR3 totals 14 residues. Looked up from germline, CDR1 is ENHRY and CDR2 is SYGVKD. V lost 5 bases, J lost 6 bases, and 6 bases stayed unmatched. The CDR3 DNA sequence: TGTGCCATCAGTTACAGGGGGGAGGGTCAGCCCCAGCATTTT. Its translation is CAISYRGEGQPQHF.

This clone has just one count. The chain has TRBV3-1 (or the pseudogene TRBV3-2) and TRBJ1-2, with a weak D call TRBD1 (5 bases). Germline CDR1 LGHDT, CDR2 YNNKEL (reference sequence). The length of the CDR3 is 13 residues. Trimming shortened V by 0 bases and J by 5 bases, and 7 bases separated the two germline ends. In nucleotides, the CDR3 is TGTGCCAGCAGCCAAGAGAAGGGGTATGGCTACACCTTC. This translates into CASSQEKGYGYTF.